This is a list of T cell receptor beta chains from one sample in a study of blood T cell repertoires in COVID-19. The data were produced by immunoSEQ multiplex PCR, yet TCRdb's version contains in-frame clones alone and is incomplete. The sample includes around 250,000 clones, around 90% seen only once; the top ten take about 10%. Sequences were obtained from peripheral blood. The receptor source for this set is a woman aged 65 to 85 with COVID-19, enrolled during active disease. Each CDR3 is given with its conserved first and last residue. The order of the fields is CDR3 length, J gene, clone size, V gene, D gene, CDR3 protein, CDR3 DNA. A D gene is named only where the DNA matches it firmly. The size of a clone is reported for some rows only, either as once, few or many, or as a class for expanded clones.

length: 15
J: TRBJ2-1
size: -
V: TRBV18
D: TRBD2
CDR3: CASSPRTSGSDEQFF
DNA: TGTGCCAGCTCACCGCGGACTAGCGGGAGTGATGAGCAGTTCTTC

length: 10
J: TRBJ2-7
size: -
V: TRBV11-3
D: -
CDR3: CGQGGYEQYF
DNA: TGCGGGCAGGGGGGCTACGAGCAGTACTTC

length: 14
J: TRBJ1-4
size: -
V: TRBV6-2/TRBV6-3
D: -
CDR3: CASSYSLRNEKLFF
DNA: TGTGCCAGCAGTTACTCCCTTCGGAATGAAAAACTGTTTTTT

length: 15
J: TRBJ1-1
size: -
V: TRBV27
D: TRBD1
CDR3: CASSHDPGQGTEAFF
DNA: TGTGCCAGCAGTCACGATCCGGGACAGGGTACTGAAGCTTTCTTT

length: 15
J: TRBJ2-1
size: -
V: TRBV11-3
D: -
CDR3: CASSLDIRPGAEQFF
DNA: TGTGCCAGCAGCTTAGACATCCGACCAGGGGCTGAGCAGTTCTTC

length: 15
J: TRBJ2-5
size: -
V: TRBV7-3
D: TRBD2
CDR3: CASSLLAGARETQYF
DNA: TGTGCCAGCAGCTTACTAGCGGGGGCGCGGGAGACCCAGTACTTC

length: 14
J: TRBJ1-1
size: -
V: TRBV18
D: TRBD1
CDR3: CASSPTGAHTEAFF
DNA: TGTGCCAGCTCACCGACAGGGGCGCACACTGAAGCTTTCTTT

length: 15
J: TRBJ1-1
size: -
V: TRBV6-5
D: -
CDR3: CASSYSRGLNTEAFF
DNA: TGTGCCAGCAGTTACTCCAGAGGGCTGAACACTGAAGCTTTCTTT

length: 13
J: TRBJ1-2
size: -
V: TRBV10-3
D: -
CDR3: CAIRKTEDYGYTF
DNA: TGTGCCATCAGGAAGACAGAGGACTATGGCTACACCTTC

length: 11
J: TRBJ2-7
size: -
V: TRBV28
D: -
CDR3: CASSLGLKQYF
DNA: TGTGCCAGCAGTCTGGGCCTCAAGCAGTACTTC

length: 15
J: TRBJ2-7
size: -
V: TRBV7-8
D: -
CDR3: CASSSQKTVAYEQYF
DNA: TGTGCCAGCAGCTCCCAAAAGACAGTAGCCTACGAGCAGTACTTC

length: 14
J: TRBJ1-1
size: -
V: TRBV19
D: TRBD1
CDR3: CASSKWDRVTEAFF
DNA: TGTGCCAGTAGTAAATGGGACAGGGTCACTGAAGCTTTCTTT

length: 15
J: TRBJ2-7
size: -
V: TRBV11-3
D: -
CDR3: CASKTGAGGFGEQYF
DNA: TGTGCCAGCAAGACAGGGGCGGGAGGGTTTGGCGAGCAGTACTTC

length: 14
J: TRBJ1-3
size: -
V: TRBV24-1
D: -
CDR3: CATSDRNSGNTIYF
DNA: TGTGCCACCAGTGACAGGAACTCTGGAAACACCATATATTTT

length: 16
J: TRBJ1-1
size: once
V: TRBV19
D: TRBD1
CDR3: CASSTTGTGGATEAFF
DNA: TGTGCCAGTAGTACCACCGGGACAGGGGGCGCGACTGAAGCTTTCTTT

length: 17
J: TRBJ1-5
size: -
V: TRBV2
D: TRBD1
CDR3: CASSRGIGQGSNQPQHF
DNA: TGTGCCAGCAGTAGGGGGATTGGACAGGGTAGCAATCAGCCCCAGCATTTT

length: 16
J: TRBJ1-1
size: once
V: TRBV18
D: TRBD1
CDR3: CASSPLSGGLNTEAFF
DNA: TGTGCCAGCTCACCTCTGTCAGGGGGCTTAAACACTGAAGCTTTCTTT

length: 16
J: TRBJ2-2
size: -
V: TRBV3-1/TRBV3-2
D: -
CDR3: CASSQHERIFTRELFF
DNA: TGTGCCAGCAGCCAACATGAGCGGATCTTCACTCGGGAGCTGTTTTTT